This TCR beta chain was documented in a study of T cells after yellow fever vaccination (dated by TCRdb to the late 2010s). Turning to the overall study: Libraries from fractions with low cell numbers were prepared with the SMART-Seq v4 Ultra Low Input RNA kit. To track T-cell clones before and after primary and booster YFV17D yellow fever vaccination, bulk TCR alpha and beta repertoires were sequenced longitudinally. Two healthy male donors made up the cohort, one aged 18 to 30 years and the other aged 30 to 40 years. Blood was drawn at multiple timepoints before and after primary and secondary immunization, with bulk PBMC replicates and cell subsets isolated.

The treatment or condition label here, explained by the study, means: live attenuated yellow fever vaccine strain. A standard Ficoll-Paque protocol was used to isolate PBMCs from peripheral blood. Dynabeads CD4 and CD8 positive selection kits were used to isolate the CD4 and CD8 T-cell fractions. TriZol was used to extract RNA from bulk PBMCs, CD4 and CD8 fractions, and dextramer-positive and dextramer-negative fractions. This clonotype has at least ten counts. Its recognized antigen is unknown. No much larger clone is present one base from it, and per-base qualities are unavailable. Instrument on record: Illumina NovaSeq 6000. TCR cDNA was synthesized by 5'RACE template switching, which introduced a universal primer site and unique molecular identifiers. Priming of cDNA synthesis was performed from both the TCR alpha and TCR beta constant segments. Libraries were amplified in two PCR steps, with sample barcodes and sequencing adapters added in the second step. Sequencing of libraries was done on Illumina HiSeq 2500 (2x100 bp) or NovaSeq (2x150 bp). Per the original workflow: MIGEC was used to demultiplex reads and collapse the reads into UMI consensus sequences, and MiXCR was used for V(D)J alignment. Clonotypes responding to the vaccine were identified with edgeR on replicate PBMC samples, with the criteria of FDR below 0.01 and a log2 fold change above 5 up to day 15. Each bulk clonotype was labeled CD4 or CD8 based on which sequenced repertoire, CD4 or CD8, contained the clonotype at higher abundance. TCRdb reanalyzed the raw reads on its own, using fastp at Q25 for trimming and MiXCR for clone calling, and kept in-frame beta chains. Rows merge per CDR3 protein into single entries with the most common DNA and genes. For this entry, the V and J calls and clone size follow TCRdb and not the study's own pipeline. This sample holds some 320,000 distinct CDR3 sequences; roughly 10% were observed only once. The ten largest clones take up about 3% of the sample.

The study at large found these results: The secondary T-cell response was found to be weaker but faster than the primary response, with a peak reached on day 5 rather than on day 15. Because the study included only a couple of donors, the extent to which the findings can be generalized is limited. Most clones expanded after primary vaccination (around 96% of CD4 and around nine tenths of CD8) were re-detected after the booster, suggesting that broad memory maintenance occurred. Computational filtering was required because FACS-sorted repertoires could contain abundant contaminating clonotypes from the bulk population. A small fraction of clonotypes showed up in both the CD4 and CD8 compartments, probably as a result of convergent recombination.

CDR1 and CDR2, per the germline V gene, are SGHDT and YYEEEE. The CDR3 numbers 14 residues from cysteine through phenylalanine. This entry keeps only the CDR3 DNA: 42 bases, framed from base 1. Cut back by 7 bases and 6 bases, the V and J ends lie 18 bases apart. The sample consisted of CD4+ T cells sorted from PBMCs, taken 45 days after the yellow fever booster vaccination. The chain is made from TRBV5-6 and TRBJ2-3; TRBD1 is perhaps the D gene, given 6 matching bases. This clonotype originated in a man in his late teens or twenties who received the YFV17D yellow fever vaccine. The DNA reads as follows: TGTGCCAGCTATCCACAGGGTCATTTGGATACGCAGTATTTT. Its coded protein is CASYPQGHLDTQYF.